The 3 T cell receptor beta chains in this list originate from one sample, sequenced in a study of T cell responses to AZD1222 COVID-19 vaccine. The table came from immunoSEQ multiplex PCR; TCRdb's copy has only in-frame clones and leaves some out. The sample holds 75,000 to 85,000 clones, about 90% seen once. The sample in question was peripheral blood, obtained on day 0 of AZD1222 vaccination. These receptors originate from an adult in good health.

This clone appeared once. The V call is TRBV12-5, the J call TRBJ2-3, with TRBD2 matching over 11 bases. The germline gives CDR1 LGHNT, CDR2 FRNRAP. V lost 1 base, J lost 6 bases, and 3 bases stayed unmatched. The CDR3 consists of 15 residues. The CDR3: CASGLASGRPDTQYF. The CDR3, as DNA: TGTGCTAGTGGTTTGGCTAGCGGGAGGCCTGATACGCAGTATTTT.

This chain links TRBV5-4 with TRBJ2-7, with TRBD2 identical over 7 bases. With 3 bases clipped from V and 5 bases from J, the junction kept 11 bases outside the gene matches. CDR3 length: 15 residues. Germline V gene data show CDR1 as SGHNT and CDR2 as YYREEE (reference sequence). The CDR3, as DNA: TGTGCCAGCAGCTGGCCGGGGGGAGGGGAGAACGAGCAGTACTTC. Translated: CASSWPGGGENEQYF. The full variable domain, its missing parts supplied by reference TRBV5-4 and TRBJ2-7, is ETGVTQSPTHLIKTRGQQVTLRCSSQSGHNTVSWYQQALGQGPQFIFQYYREEENGRGNFPPRFSGLQFPNYSSELNVNALELDDSALYLCASSWPGGGENEQYFGPGTRLTVT.

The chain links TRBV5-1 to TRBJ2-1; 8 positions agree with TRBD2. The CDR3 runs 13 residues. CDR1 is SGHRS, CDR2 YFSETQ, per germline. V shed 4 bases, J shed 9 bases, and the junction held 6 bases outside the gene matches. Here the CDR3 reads CASSGSGNGEQFF. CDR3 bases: TGCGCCAGCAGCGGTAGCGGGAACGGTGAGCAGTTCTTC. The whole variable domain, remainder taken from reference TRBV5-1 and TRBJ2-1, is KAGVTQTPRYLIKTRGQQVTLSCSPISGHRSVSWYQQTPGQGLQFLFEYFSETQRNKGNFPGRFSGRQFSNSRSEMNVSTLELGDSALYLCASSGSGNGEQFFGPGTRLTVL.